The 20 T cell receptor beta chains below all came from one sample that was sequenced in a study of cytomegalovirus exposure and HLA in healthy donors. The PCR employed 60 Vbeta primers together with 13 Jbeta primers. The table came from immunoSEQ multiplex PCR; TCRdb's copy has only in-frame clones and leaves some out. The profile shows 200,000 to 250,000 clones, around four fifths of them singletons. Sequencing was done on a sample of PBMCs. The receptors were gathered from a woman in her 40s in good health and CMV-seronegative.

The chain combines TRBV5-1 with TRBJ2-7; TRBD1 matches at 7 bases. The J segment lost 6 bases and the V segment lost 4 bases, leaving 7 bases of the junction unmatched. This CDR3 spans 13 amino acids. Germline V lookup: CDR1 SGHRS, CDR2 YFSETQ. The CDR3 sequence is CASSPTGSPEQYF. DNA for the CDR3: TGCGCCAGCAGCCCGACAGGGAGTCCCGAGCAGTACTTC.

Points on this clone: Different DNA sequences within this sample yield the same CDR3. The chain couples TRBV10-3 to TRBJ2-7; D possibly corresponds to TRBD1 (7 bases). V shed 2 bases and J shed 4 bases, with 15 bases lying between them. Germline values: CDR1 ENHRY, CDR2 SYGVKD. The CDR3 contains 15 residues. CDR3 coding DNA: TGTGCCATCAGTGAGAGTTTGGCAGGGGGGTACGAGCAGTACTTC. Its translation is CAISESLAGGYEQYF.

A few counts support this clone. The chain combines TRBV30 with TRBJ1-5, with a possible D match to TRBD1 (5 bases). There are 14 residues in the CDR3. Deletions cut 6 bases from V and 2 bases from J, with 14 bases between. Germline loops: CDR1 GTSNPN, CDR2 SVGIG (reference sequence). CDR3 region: CACSGGIGNQPQHF. In nucleotides, the CDR3 is TGTGCCTGTTCGGGGGGGATCGGCAATCAGCCCCAGCATTTT.

This sequence joins TRBV30 and TRBJ1-3, with no clear D. Trimming stripped 4 bases from V and 0 bases from J, with 13 bases between. CDR1 and CDR2 from the germline V gene are GTSNPN and SVGIG (reference sequence). The length of the CDR3 is 15 residues. This CDR3 is CAWTRTVRSGNTIYF. The CDR3 coding sequence is TGTGCCTGGACCCGAACTGTCCGCTCTGGAAACACCATATATTTT. The whole variable domain, remainder taken from reference TRBV30 and TRBJ1-3, is SQTIHQWPATLVQPVGSPLSLECTVEGTSNPNLYWYRQAAGRGLQLLFYSVGIGQISSEVPQNLSASRPQDRQFILSSKKLLLSDSGFYLCAWTRTVRSGNTIYFGEGSWLTVV.

The V and J genes are TRBV2 and TRBJ1-1, with D possibly matching TRBD1 (5 bases). Trimming took off 4 bases at V and 0 bases at J, with 9 bases between the two ends. The CDR3 runs 14 residues. Germline CDR1 and CDR2: SNHLY and FYNNEI. CDR3 in DNA: TGTGCCAGCAGTGGACAGTTAATGAACACTGAAGCTTTCTTT. This translates into CASSGQLMNTEAFF.

This clone was counted a few times. This rearrangement joins TRBV30 to TRBJ2-3, with 11 bases matching TRBD2. After removal of 2 bases from V and 2 bases from J, the junction contained 3 bases not matched to a gene. The CDR3 length is 15 residues. In germline, CDR1 is GTSNPN, CDR2 SVGIG (reference sequence). DNA for the CDR3: TGTGCCTGGAGTCGACTAGCGGGAACCACAGATACGCAGTATTTT. It encodes CAWSRLAGTTDTQYF.

This chain links TRBV6-1 with TRBJ2-7; a possible D gene is TRBD2 (6 bases). The V end was cut by 8 bases, the J end by 0 bases, with 14 bases between. This CDR3 is 14 amino acids long. Looked up from germline, CDR1 is MNHNS and CDR2 is SASEGT. CDR3 sequence (DNA): TGTGCCAGCTCGGGACTCCTTAGCTCCTACGAGCAGTACTTC. It specifies CASSGLLSSYEQYF.

The genes are TRBV5-4 and TRBJ2-5; 12 bases are shared with TRBD2. Germline assignment: CDR1 SGHNT and CDR2 YYREEE (reference sequence). CDR3 size: 16 residues. V was pared by 2 bases and J by 3 bases, with 5 bases of the junction left unmatched. In DNA form, the CDR3 reads TGTGCCAGCAGCTTTGGGGCTAGCGGGAGGGAAGAGACCCAGTACTTC. It yields the protein CASSFGASGREETQYF.

The chain has TRBV27 and TRBJ2-5; 7 bases line up with TRBD2. V lost 5 bases and J lost 2; bases outside the gene matches: 11. This CDR3 comprises 16 residues. Per germline, CDR1 MNHEY and CDR2 SMNVEV (reference sequence). For the CDR3, the DNA is TGTGCCAGCAGTCCACGGGCAGCGGGGTGGCAAGAGACCCAGTACTTC. Protein sequence: CASSPRAAGWQETQYF.

The chain uses TRBV11-2 and TRBJ1-2, with D tentatively TRBD1 (5 bases). This CDR3 region has 15 residues. V lost 4 bases, J lost 5 bases, and 17 bases lay in between. Germline loops: CDR1 SGHAT, CDR2 FQNNGV. In DNA, the CDR3 is TGTGCCAGCAGCTCGGGGGACGGTGTTGTGTATGGCTACACCTTC. Protein: CASSSGDGVVYGYTF.

The rearrangement joins TRBV6-6 to TRBJ1-2, with a tentative D call TRBD1 (5 bases). The CDR3 is made up of 13 amino acids. Trimming cost V 5 bases and J 8 bases, with 15 bases left between them. CDR1 and CDR2 from the germline V gene are MNHNY and SVGAGI (reference sequence). CDR3 in amino acids: CASSDRQPVGYTF. The DNA for the CDR3 is TGTGCCAGCAGTGACCGACAGCCCGTAGGCTACACCTTC.

V usage is TRBV19 and J usage is TRBJ2-3, with 12 bases identical to TRBD2. The junction had 6 bases not matched to a gene; V was cut back by 7 bases and J by 1 base. The CDR3 sequence is 16 residues long. Germline-derived CDR1 and CDR2 are LNHDA and SQIVND (reference sequence). The CDR3 sequence is CASTRTSGTGTDTQYF. The CDR3 nucleotides read TGTGCCAGTACACGGACTAGCGGGACTGGCACAGATACGCAGTATTTT.

This clone showed up just a few times. The chain uses TRBV5-6 and TRBJ2-4; 12 positions agree with TRBD2. Germline-derived CDR1 and CDR2 are SGHDT and YYEEEE. The CDR3 has 16 residues. Trimming removed 2 bases from V and 2 bases from J; junction bases left unmatched: 2. CDR3 amino acids: CASSFGLAGSKNIQYF. The CDR3 nucleotides read TGTGCCAGCAGCTTTGGACTAGCGGGGTCCAAAAACATTCAGTACTTC. The whole variable domain, filled in from reference TRBV5-6 and TRBJ2-4, reads DAGVTQSPTHLIKTRGQQVTLRCSPKSGHDTVSWYQQALGQGPQFIFQYYEEEERQRGNFPDRFSGHQFPNYSSELNVNALLLGDSALYLCASSFGLAGSKNIQYFGAGTRLSVL.

Note on this clone: A junction end diverges from the germline sequence, so it may reflect a read error. This chain uses TRBV7-9 with TRBJ2-7; D might be TRBD1 (5 bases). This CDR3 is 15 amino acids long. Germline loops: CDR1 SEHNR, CDR2 FQNEAQ (reference sequence). The chain's CDR3 is CSSSQLPDTTYEQYF. In DNA, the CDR3 is TGTTCCAGCAGTCAGCTGCCGGACACTACCTACGAGCAGTACTTC.

This chain uses TRBV2 with TRBJ2-1, with 9 bases lining up with TRBD1. V shed 5 bases, J shed 8 bases, and the junction held 10 bases outside the gene matches. The CDR3 is 15 residues long. In germline, CDR1 is SNHLY, CDR2 FYNNEI. CDR3 region: CASSSTQGAGDEQFF. The CDR3 bases are TGTGCCAGCAGTTCAACACAGGGGGCGGGGGATGAGCAGTTCTTC.

The chain joins TRBV6-1 to TRBJ2-1, with D possibly being TRBD2 (5 bases). The germline V gene has CDR1 MNHNS and CDR2 SASEGT. This CDR3 spans 16 amino acids. The V gene lost 4 bases and the J gene lost 5 bases, with 18 bases spanning the gap. CDR3 sequence (DNA): TGTGCCAGCAGTGTTGCCTTGGGCCGGAGGAACAATGAGCAGTTCTTC. This translates into CASSVALGRRNNEQFF.

The chain is built from TRBV28 and TRBJ2-1; 12 nucleotides match TRBD2. V lost 1 base, J lost 3 bases, and 7 bases stayed unmatched. CDR3 size: 18 residues. Germline V CDR1 and CDR2: MDHEN, SYDVKM. The CDR3 loop reads CASSLLELAGGDYNEQFF. The CDR3 region has the DNA TGTGCCAGCAGTTTATTGGAACTAGCGGGAGGTGACTACAATGAGCAGTTCTTC.

The chain uses TRBV10-1 and TRBJ2-3, with 10 bases identical to TRBD1. Trimming removed 6 bases from V and 0 bases from J; junction bases left unmatched: 9. Germline V lookup: CDR1 WNHNN, CDR2 SYGVQD (reference sequence). The CDR3 contains 17 residues. The CDR3 DNA is TGCGCCAGCAGCCGGGACAGGGGAACTACTAGCACAGATACGCAGTATTTT. It specifies CASSRDRGTTSTDTQYF.

The V and J genes are TRBV11-3 and TRBJ1-2; TRBD1 matches 11 bases. Germline-derived CDR1 and CDR2 are SGHNT and YENEEA. The V gene end was trimmed by 4 bases and the J gene end by 6 bases; junction bases not matched to a gene: 13. The CDR3 spans 17 residues. The CDR3 loop is CASSSSLMGQGENGYTF. The CDR3 DNA is TGTGCCAGCAGCTCTAGCTTGATGGGACAGGGGGAAAATGGCTACACCTTC.

This chain links TRBV27 with TRBJ2-7; perhaps TRBD1 as D (5 bases). Germline V lookup: CDR1 MNHEY, CDR2 SMNVEV (reference sequence). Trimming left V 6 bases short and J 1 base short, with 19 bases between. CDR3 length: 16 amino acids. Here the CDR3 reads CASRARDSVVSYEQYF. The CDR3 region has the DNA TGTGCCAGCAGGGCGCGCGACAGCGTGGTGTCCTACGAGCAGTACTTC.